The source of this TCR beta chain is a study of T cell changes during pregnancy in multiple sclerosis. Trimming took 0 bases from V and 2 from J, leaving 9 bases between them. The CDR3 spans 15 residues. Per the germline V gene, CDR1 is SGHRS and CDR2 is YFSETQ. TCRdb's copy holds only in-frame clones and misses some; the assay was immunoSEQ multiplex PCR. The sample carries 40,000 to 60,000 clones, about 90% recorded once. This TCR came from a female donor with multiple sclerosis, enrolled in a pregnancy study. This chain uses TRBV5-1 with TRBJ1-3; D not certain. The sequenced sample was CD4+ T cells from peripheral blood mononuclear cells, obtained in the third trimester of pregnancy. The CDR3 nucleotides are TGCGCCAGCAGCTTGGGGAGTGGCACTGGAAACACCATATATTTT. Protein: CASSLGSGTGNTIYF.